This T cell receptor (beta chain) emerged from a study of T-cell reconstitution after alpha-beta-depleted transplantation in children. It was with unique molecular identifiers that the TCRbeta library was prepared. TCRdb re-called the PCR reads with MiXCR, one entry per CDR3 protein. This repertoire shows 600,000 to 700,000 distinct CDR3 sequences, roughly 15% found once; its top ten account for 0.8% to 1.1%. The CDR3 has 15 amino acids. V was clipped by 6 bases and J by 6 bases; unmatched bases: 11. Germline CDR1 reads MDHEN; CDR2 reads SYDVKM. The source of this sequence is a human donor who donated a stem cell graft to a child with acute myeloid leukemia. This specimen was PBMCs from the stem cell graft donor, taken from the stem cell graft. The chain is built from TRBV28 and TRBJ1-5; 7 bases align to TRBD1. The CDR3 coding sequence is TGTGCCAGCAGCCCCCCTAGACAGGGCAGTCAGCCCCAGCATTTT. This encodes CASSPPRQGSQPQHF.